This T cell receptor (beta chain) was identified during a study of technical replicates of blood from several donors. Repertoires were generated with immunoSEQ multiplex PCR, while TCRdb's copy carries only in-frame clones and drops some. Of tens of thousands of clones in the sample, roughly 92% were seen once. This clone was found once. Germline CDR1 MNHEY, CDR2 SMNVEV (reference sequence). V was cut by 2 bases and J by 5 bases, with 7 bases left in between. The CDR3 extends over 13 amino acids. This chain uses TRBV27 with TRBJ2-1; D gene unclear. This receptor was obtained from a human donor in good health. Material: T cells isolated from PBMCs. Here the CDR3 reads CASSLELHNEQFF. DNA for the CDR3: TGTGCCAGCAGTTTAGAGTTACACAATGAGCAGTTCTTC.